This T cell receptor (beta chain) is from a study of post-analysis software for immune sequencing data. CDR1 and CDR2 from the germline V gene are MDHEN and SYDVKM. V shed 2 bases, J shed 2 bases, and the junction held 5 bases outside the gene matches. The CDR3 runs to 15 residues. Incorporated into the TCR beta cDNA libraries were unique molecular identifiers, which served to reduce PCR and sequencing biases. From the PCR reads, TCRdb called clonotypes with MiXCR, one entry per CDR3 protein. The sample carries roughly 800,000 distinct CDR3 sequences, roughly 27% recorded once. Findings and caveats of the study: The five TRBV segments detected at higher frequency in patients than in controls included TRBV5-6, TRBV5-1 and TRBV20-1.

This clonotype was found a few times. The antigen remains unidentified. The sequence came from a girl aged 10-17 years with multiple sclerosis. What was sequenced was blood. V usage is TRBV28 and J usage is TRBJ2-5, with 7 positions matching TRBD2. The CDR3 DNA sequence: TGTGCCAGCAGTTTAAGGGAGGGGTCTCAAGAGACCCAGTACTTC. Amino acid sequence: CASSLREGSQETQYF.